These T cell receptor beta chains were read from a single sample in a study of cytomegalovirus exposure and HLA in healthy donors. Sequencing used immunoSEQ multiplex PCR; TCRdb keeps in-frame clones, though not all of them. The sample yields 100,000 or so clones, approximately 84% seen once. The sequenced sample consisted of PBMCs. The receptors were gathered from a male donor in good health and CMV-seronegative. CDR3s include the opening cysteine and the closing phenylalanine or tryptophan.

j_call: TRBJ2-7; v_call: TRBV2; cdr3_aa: CASSEGPYEQYF
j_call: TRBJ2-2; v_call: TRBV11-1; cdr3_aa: CASCLGGENTGELFF
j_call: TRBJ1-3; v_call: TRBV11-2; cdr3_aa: CASSAGPTVYLLNTIYF
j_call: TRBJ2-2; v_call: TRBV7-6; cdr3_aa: CASSFPYGELFF
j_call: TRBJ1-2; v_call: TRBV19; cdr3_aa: CASVDREVDGYTF
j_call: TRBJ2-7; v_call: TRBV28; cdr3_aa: CASSLPPPTVSALSNRGTYEQYF
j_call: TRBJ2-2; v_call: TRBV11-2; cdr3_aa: CASSLMSGNTGELFF
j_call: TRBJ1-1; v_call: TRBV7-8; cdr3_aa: CASSYFDRVQAFF
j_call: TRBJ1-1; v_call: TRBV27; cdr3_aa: CATSRDRANTEAFF
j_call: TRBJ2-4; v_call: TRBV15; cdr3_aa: CATSRVGGEGIQYF
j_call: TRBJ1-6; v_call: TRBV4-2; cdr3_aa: CASSQEMGPNSPLHF
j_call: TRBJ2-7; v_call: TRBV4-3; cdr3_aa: CASSQDITSGLRSYEQYF
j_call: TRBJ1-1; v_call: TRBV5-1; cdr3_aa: CASSLLQNTEAFF
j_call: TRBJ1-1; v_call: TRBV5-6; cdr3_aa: CASSLACVRTGAGTEAFF
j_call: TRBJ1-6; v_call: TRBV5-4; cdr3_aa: CASSAGQGDNSPLHF
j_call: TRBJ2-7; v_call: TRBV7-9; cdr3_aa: CASSLVTSGDEQYF
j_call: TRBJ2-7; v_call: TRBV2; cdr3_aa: CASRGRGTTTVEQYF
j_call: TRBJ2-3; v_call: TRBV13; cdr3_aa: CASSFRAGGTDTQYF
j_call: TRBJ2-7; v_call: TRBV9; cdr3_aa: CASSAQGQSSYEQYF
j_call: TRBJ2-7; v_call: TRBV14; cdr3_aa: CASSQEQGWVDEQYF
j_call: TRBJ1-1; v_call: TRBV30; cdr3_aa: CAWSVPGQGMGTEAFF
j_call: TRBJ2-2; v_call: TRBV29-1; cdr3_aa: CSGTQGDGELFF
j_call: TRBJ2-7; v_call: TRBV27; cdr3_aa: CASSRQASYEQYF